Sequencing of this T cell receptor beta chain was carried out in a study of tumor T cells in aggressive B-cell lymphoma. Only in-frame clones appear in the TCRdb table, and some are missing; sequencing was by immunoSEQ multiplex PCR. The sample consists of approximately 11,000 clones, over 75% of them appearing once. CDR1 is MNHEY, CDR2 SMNVEV, per germline (reference sequence). There are 19 residues in the CDR3. The V and J ends lost 5 bases and 2 bases, in that order; junction bases with no gene match: 20. The specimen was tumor tissue. The gene calls are TRBV27 and TRBJ2-7, with TRBD2 matching over 8 bases. This TCR derives from an adult with diffuse large B cell lymphoma. The CDR3 coding sequence is TGTGCCAGCAGTCCTAAGACTTCCGGGACTAGGAAGAGGCCCTACGAGCAGTACTTC. It codes for CASSPKTSGTRKRPYEQYF.